The text below deals with one TCR beta chain. Its antigen is undetermined. This sample is drawn from a study of PD-L1 blockade in urothelial cancer. Study in general: Blood was subjected to analysis at 3 weeks (second dose) and 6 weeks following treatment start. The median number of T cells present in blood samples was some 140,000. Study outcomes and limitations: Below-median pretreatment blood TCR clonality was a predictor of better survival.

The CDR3 runs to 16 residues. The germline V gene encodes CDR1 SGHVS and CDR2 FQNEAQ. Trimming removed 5 bases from V and 6 bases from J, with 19 bases in between. Measured with immunoSEQ multiplex PCR; TCRdb has only the in-frame clones, and not every one. This table has about 50,000 clones, 70% to 80% appearing once. The chain uses TRBV7-8 and TRBJ2-2; the D gene is possibly TRBD2 (5 bases). The source of this sequence is a man aged 70 or older with urothelial cancer. The starting material was PBMCs, obtained around atezolizumab (anti-PD-L1) treatment. CDR3 DNA sequence: TGTGCCAGCAGCAAAGCGGTGGCAGGTCGGCCCGGGGAGCTGTTTTTT. It yields the protein CASSKAVAGRPGELFF.